One sample yielded the 10 T cell receptor beta chains listed below, sequenced in a study of T cells in Graves' hyperthyroidism and ophthalmopathy. Amplified TCR beta CDR3 regions came from RNA transcripts. The TCR CDR3 first-round RT-PCR relied on the HTBI primer set. MiXCR was run by TCRdb on the multiplex PCR reads, yielding one entry per CDR3 protein. The table has a few hundred thousand distinct CDR3 sequences, 15% to 20% seen once. What was sequenced was blood. All receptors derive from a woman in her thirties or forties with Graves' ophthalmopathy.

The J gene is TRBJ2-5, the V gene TRBV12-5, with D maybe TRBD1 (5 bases). Germline CDR1 and CDR2: LGHNT and FRNRAP. The CDR3 spans 14 residues. The V and J ends lost 6 bases and 5 bases respectively, with 16 bases between them. DNA of the CDR3: TGTGCTAGTGGATCCTCAGGGATTAGGGAGACCCAGTACTTC. Its translation: CASGSSGIRETQYF.

In this sample, this clonotype turned up many times. This chain uses TRBV11-2 with TRBJ2-7; 7 bases agree with TRBD2. Per the germline V gene, CDR1 is SGHAT and CDR2 is FQNNGV. V shed 1 base and J 2 bases; nucleotides not matched to a gene: 8. The CDR3 spans 16 residues. The CDR3 DNA reads as TGTGCCAGCAGCTTAGTAGGGCTAGCGGCCGCCTACGAGCAGTACTTC. Its protein is CASSLVGLAAAYEQYF. Looking up the rest from reference TRBV11-2 and TRBJ2-7 gives the full variable domain: EAGVAQSPRYKIIEKRQSVAFWCNPISGHATLYWYQQILGQGPKLLIQFQNNGVVDDSQLPKDRFSAERLKGVDSTLKIQPAKLEDSAVYLCASSLVGLAAAYEQYFGPGTRLTVT.

Ten or more counts support this clonotype. The rearrangement uses TRBV20-1 and TRBJ2-7; D unresolved. Germline CDR1 and CDR2: DFQATT and SNEGSKA (reference sequence). This CDR3 has 12 amino acids. Trimming left V 4 bases short and J 3 bases short, with 10 bases between. The CDR3 sequence: CSAKIRNYEQYF. In DNA, the CDR3 is TGCAGTGCTAAGATTCGTAACTACGAGCAGTACTTC.

CDR3 sequence: CSAYRNEQYF. The CDR3 DNA reads as TGCAGTGCGTACCGAAACGAGCAGTACTTC. This rearrangement joins TRBV20-1 to TRBJ2-7; unclear D gene. V shed 6 bases and J shed 5 bases, with 8 bases lying between them. This CDR3 is 10 amino acids long. CDR1 is DFQATT, CDR2 SNEGSKA, per germline (reference sequence).

This clonotype was counted many times. The V and J genes are TRBV29-1 and TRBJ1-1; D not resolved. Germline V gives CDR1 SQVTM, CDR2 ANQGSEA. V was clipped by 7 bases and J by 2 bases, with 11 bases between them. There are 12 residues in the CDR3. In nucleotides, the CDR3 is TGCAGCGGGACTACAGATAACACTGAAGCTTTCTTT. It translates to CSGTTDNTEAFF.

Many counts were recorded for this clonotype. V is TRBV6-5 and J is TRBJ2-2; 16 bases agree with TRBD2. Trimming cost V 8 bases and J 4 bases; bases outside gene matches: 7. This CDR3 spans 17 amino acids. Germline CDR1 and CDR2: MNHEY and SVGAGI. The CDR3 sequence is CASRGGTSGRGTGELFF. CDR3 coding DNA: TGTGCCAGCCGAGGGGGGACTAGCGGGAGGGGCACCGGGGAGCTGTTTTTT.

This clonotype was detected many times. CDR3 sequence: CASSGAQGLVSNTGELFF. The DNA for the CDR3 is TGTGCCAGCAGTGGTGCGCAGGGACTAGTTTCGAACACCGGGGAGCTGTTTTTT. This rearrangement joins TRBV6-1 to TRBJ2-2; 8 bases fit TRBD2. J lost 0 bases, V lost 4 bases, and 10 bases had no gene match. The CDR3 is 18 amino acids. Germline CDR1 and CDR2: MNHNS and SASEGT.

This CDR3 reads CASSELSGGITEAFF. The CDR3 DNA is TGTGCCAGCAGTGAGCTGTCAGGGGGTATCACTGAAGCTTTCTTT. V and J are TRBV6-1 and TRBJ1-1, with 7 bases fitting TRBD1. Germline values: CDR1 MNHNS, CDR2 SASEGT. Germline trimming cut 3 bases from V and 4 bases from J; bases unmatched to any gene: 8. CDR3 length: 15 residues.

The rearrangement joins TRBV10-3 to TRBJ1-2, with 8 bases identical to TRBD1. The trim removed 6 bases at V and 1 base at J, leaving 4 bases unmatched. Germline assignment: CDR1 ENHRY and CDR2 SYGVKD. This CDR3 spans 14 amino acids. CDR3 sequence reads: CAISNRGDNYGYTF. In nucleotides, the CDR3 is TGTGCCATCAGCAACAGGGGGGATAACTATGGCTACACCTTC.

This clonotype was seen only a few times. The rearrangement joins TRBV3-1 to TRBJ2-7; TRBD2 aligns across 14 bases. The CDR3 has 16 residues. The V and J ends lost 2 bases and 5 bases, in that order; junction bases with no gene match: 5. Germline V gives CDR1 LGHDT, CDR2 YNNKEL (reference sequence). The CDR3 bases are TGTGCCAGCAGCCAAAGACTAGCGGGAGGGCCCGACGAGCAGTACTTC. This sequence encodes CASSQRLAGGPDEQYF.